Below, one TCR beta chain is given with its context. CDR1 and CDR2 from the germline V gene are SGHVS and FNYEAQ. V lost 5 bases, J lost 2 bases, and 16 bases lay in between. The CDR3 runs 15 residues. This specimen comes from a study of blood T cell repertoires in COVID-19. On the study more broadly: There were acute and convalescent COVID-19 samples, and they came from the United States, Italy and Spain. PBMCs, B-cell-depleted T cells, or T cells were the source of the cDNA or gDNA that made up the material.

The table came from immunoSEQ multiplex PCR; TCRdb's copy has only in-frame clones and leaves some out. In the table there are roughly 100,000 clones, about 80% of which are singletons. The sequenced sample consisted of peripheral blood. This clonotype originated in a human donor in a cohort sampled during active COVID-19. This sequence joins TRBV7-6 and TRBJ2-7, with D possibly TRBD2 on 6 matching bases. The CDR3: CASSAGGGITYEQYF. In nucleotides, the CDR3 is TGTGCCAGCAGCGCCGGTGGGGGGATAACCTACGAGCAGTACTTC.